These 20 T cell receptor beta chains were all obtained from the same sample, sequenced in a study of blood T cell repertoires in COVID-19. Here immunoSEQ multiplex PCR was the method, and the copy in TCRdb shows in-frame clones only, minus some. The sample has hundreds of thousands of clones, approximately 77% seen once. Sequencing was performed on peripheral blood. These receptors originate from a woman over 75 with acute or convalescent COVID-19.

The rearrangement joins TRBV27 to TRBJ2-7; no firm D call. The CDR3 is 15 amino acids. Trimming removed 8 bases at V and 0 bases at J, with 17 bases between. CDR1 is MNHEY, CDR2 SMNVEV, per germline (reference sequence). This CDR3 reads CASSKAAVPSYEQYF. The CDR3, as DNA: TGTGCCAGCTCCAAGGCGGCAGTCCCCTCCTACGAGCAGTACTTC.

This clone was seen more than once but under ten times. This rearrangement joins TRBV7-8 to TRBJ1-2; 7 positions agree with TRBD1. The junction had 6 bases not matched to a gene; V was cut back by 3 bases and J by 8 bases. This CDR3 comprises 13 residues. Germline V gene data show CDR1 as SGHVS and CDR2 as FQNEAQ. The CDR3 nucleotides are TGTGCCAGCAGCTTTGAGGGGGCTCGGGGCTACACCTTC. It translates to CASSFEGARGYTF. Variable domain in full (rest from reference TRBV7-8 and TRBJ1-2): GAGVSQSPRYKVAKRGQDVALRCDPISGHVSLFWYQQALGQGPEFLTYFQNEAQLDKSGLPSDRFFAERPEGSVSTLKIQRTQQEDSAVYLCASSFEGARGYTFGSGTRLTVV.

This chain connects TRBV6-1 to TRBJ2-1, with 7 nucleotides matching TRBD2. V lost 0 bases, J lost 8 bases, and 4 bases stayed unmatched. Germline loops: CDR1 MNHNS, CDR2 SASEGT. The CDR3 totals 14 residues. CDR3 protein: CASSEATGLDEQFF. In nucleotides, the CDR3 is TGTGCCAGCAGTGAAGCAACCGGACTAGATGAGCAGTTCTTC.

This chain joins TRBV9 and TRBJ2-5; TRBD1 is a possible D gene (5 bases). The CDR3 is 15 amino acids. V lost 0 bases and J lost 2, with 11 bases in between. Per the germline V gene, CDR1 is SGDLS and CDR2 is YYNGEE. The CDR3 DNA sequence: TGTGCCAGCAGCGTAGGGGGCACTACTCAAGAGACCCAGTACTTC. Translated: CASSVGGTTQETQYF.

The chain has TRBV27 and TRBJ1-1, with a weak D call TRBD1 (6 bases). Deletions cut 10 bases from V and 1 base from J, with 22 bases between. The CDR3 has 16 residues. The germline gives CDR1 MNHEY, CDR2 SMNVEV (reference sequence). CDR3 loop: CATKPGQRLWNTEAFF. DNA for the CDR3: TGTGCCACCAAACCAGGACAGCGACTATGGAACACTGAAGCTTTCTTT.

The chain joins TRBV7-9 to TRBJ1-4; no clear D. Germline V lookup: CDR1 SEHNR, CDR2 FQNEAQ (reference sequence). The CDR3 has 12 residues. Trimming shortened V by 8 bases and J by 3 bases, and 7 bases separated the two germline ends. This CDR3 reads CASGSANEKLFF. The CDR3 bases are TGTGCCAGCGGCTCGGCTAATGAAAAACTGTTTTTT. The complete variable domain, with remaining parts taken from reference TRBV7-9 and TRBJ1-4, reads DTGVSQNPRHKITKRGQNVTFRCDPISEHNRLYWYRQTLGQGPEFLTYFQNEAQLEKSRLLSDRFSAERPKGSFSTLEIQRTEQGDSAMYLCASGSANEKLFFGSGTQLSVL.

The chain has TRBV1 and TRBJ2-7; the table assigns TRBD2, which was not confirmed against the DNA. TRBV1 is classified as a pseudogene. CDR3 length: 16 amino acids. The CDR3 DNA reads TGCACCAGCAGCCAAGATCGCGGGACTAGATCTTACGAGCAGTACTTC. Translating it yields CTSSQDRGTRSYEQYF.

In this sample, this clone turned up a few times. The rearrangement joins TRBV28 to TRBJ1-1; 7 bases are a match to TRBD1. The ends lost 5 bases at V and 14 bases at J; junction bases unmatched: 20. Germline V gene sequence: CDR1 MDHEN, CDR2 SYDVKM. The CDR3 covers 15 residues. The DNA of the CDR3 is TGTGCCAGCAGTCCCGCGGACAGGCTCAGATCTTCCCCCTTCTTT. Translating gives CASSPADRLRSSPFF.

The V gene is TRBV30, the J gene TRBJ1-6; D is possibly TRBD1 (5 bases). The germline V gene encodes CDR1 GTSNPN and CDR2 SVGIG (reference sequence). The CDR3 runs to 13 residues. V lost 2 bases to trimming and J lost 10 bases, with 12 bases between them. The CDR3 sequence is CAWSTGVDSPLHF. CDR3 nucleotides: TGTGCCTGGAGTACGGGGGTGGACTCACCCCTCCACTTT.

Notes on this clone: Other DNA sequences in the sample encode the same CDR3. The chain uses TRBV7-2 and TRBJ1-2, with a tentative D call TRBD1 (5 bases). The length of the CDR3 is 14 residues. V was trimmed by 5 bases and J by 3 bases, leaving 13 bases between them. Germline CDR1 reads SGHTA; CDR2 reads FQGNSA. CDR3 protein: CASSPAGGYYGYTF. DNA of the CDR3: TGTGCCAGCAGCCCGGCCGGGGGGTACTATGGCTACACCTTC. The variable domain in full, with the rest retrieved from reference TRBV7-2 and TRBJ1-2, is GAGVSQSPSNKVTEKGKDVELRCDPISGHTALYWYRQSLGQGLEFLIYFQGNSAPDKSGLPSDRFSAERTGGSVSTLTIQRTQQEDSAVYLCASSPAGGYYGYTFGSGTRLTVV.

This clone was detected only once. This CDR3 reads CASSQQGWTEAFF. CDR3 coding DNA: TGTGCCAGCAGCCAACAGGGGTGGACTGAAGCTTTCTTT. The chain has TRBV3-1 (or the pseudogene TRBV3-2) and TRBJ1-1; TRBD1 might be the D (6 bases). V was cut by 2 bases and J by 5 bases, with 9 bases left in between. Germline-derived CDR1 and CDR2 are LGHDT and YNNKEL (reference sequence). CDR3 length equals 13 residues.

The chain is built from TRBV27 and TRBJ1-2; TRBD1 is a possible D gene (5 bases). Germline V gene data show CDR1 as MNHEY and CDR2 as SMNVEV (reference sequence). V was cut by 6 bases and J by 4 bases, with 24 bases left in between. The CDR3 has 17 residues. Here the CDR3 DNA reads TGTGCCAGCAGGCCCCAGGGTGACCCCGGACGGAGCTATGGCTACACCTTC. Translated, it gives CASRPQGDPGRSYGYTF.

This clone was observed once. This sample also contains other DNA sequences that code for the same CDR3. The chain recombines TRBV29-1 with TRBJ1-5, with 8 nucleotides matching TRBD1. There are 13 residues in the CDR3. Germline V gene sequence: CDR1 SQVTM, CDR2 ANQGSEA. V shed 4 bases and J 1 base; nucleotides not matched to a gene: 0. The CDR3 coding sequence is TGCAGCGTTGGACAGGGGAGCAATCAGCCCCAGCATTTT. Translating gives CSVGQGSNQPQHF.

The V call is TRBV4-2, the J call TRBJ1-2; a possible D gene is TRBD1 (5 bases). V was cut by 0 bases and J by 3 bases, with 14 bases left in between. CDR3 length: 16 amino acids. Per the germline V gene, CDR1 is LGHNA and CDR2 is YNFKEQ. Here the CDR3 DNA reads TGTGCCAGCAGCCAAGATGGCAGGGAAAGGGACTATGGCTACACCTTC. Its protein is CASSQDGRERDYGYTF.

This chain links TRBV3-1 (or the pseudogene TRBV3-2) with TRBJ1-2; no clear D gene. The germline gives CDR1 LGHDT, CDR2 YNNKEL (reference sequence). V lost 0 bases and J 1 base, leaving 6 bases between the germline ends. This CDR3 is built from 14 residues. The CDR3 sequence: CASSQDAVNYGYTF. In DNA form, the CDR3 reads TGTGCCAGCAGCCAAGATGCGGTTAACTATGGCTACACCTTC.

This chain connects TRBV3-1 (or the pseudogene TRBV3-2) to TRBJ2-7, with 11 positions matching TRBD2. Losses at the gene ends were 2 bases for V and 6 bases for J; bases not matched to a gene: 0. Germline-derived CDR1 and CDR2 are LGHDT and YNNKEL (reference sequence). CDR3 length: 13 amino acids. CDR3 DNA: TGTGCCAGCAGCCAAACTAGCGGGGGCGAGCAGTACTTC. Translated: CASSQTSGGEQYF.

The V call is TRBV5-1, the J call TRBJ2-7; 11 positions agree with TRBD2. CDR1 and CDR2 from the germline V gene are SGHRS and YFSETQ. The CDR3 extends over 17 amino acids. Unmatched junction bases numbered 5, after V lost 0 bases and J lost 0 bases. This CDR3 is CASSLGPLAGGSYEQYF. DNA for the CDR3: TGCGCCAGCAGCTTGGGCCCCCTAGCGGGGGGCTCCTACGAGCAGTACTTC.

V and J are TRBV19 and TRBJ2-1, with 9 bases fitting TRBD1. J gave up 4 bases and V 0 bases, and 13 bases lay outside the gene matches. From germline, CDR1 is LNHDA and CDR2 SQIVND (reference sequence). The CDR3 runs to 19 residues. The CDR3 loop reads CASSIDPGTGQLHYNEQFF. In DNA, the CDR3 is TGTGCCAGTAGTATAGATCCGGGGACAGGGCAGCTTCATTACAATGAGCAGTTCTTC.

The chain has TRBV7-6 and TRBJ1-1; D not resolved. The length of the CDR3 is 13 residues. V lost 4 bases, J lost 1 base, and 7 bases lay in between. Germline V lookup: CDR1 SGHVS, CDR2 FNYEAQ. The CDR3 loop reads CASSSEGNTEAFF. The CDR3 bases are TGTGCCAGCAGCTCCGAGGGGAACACTGAAGCTTTCTTT.

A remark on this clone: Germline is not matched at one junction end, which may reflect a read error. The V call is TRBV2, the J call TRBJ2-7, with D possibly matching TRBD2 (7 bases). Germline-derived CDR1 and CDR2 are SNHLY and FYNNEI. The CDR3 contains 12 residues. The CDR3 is CASVSEGGRMDF. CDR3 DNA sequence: TGTGCCAGCGTTAGTGAGGGGGGGCGTATGGACTTC.